This T cell receptor beta chain was found in a study of CD8 T cells in ankylosing spondylitis. Regarding the study as a whole: Clones linked to the disease showed a CD8+ phenotype. They occurred at relatively low frequencies in peripheral blood. Reportedly, matched ankylosing spondylitis synovial fluid was significantly enriched for disease-linked clones. Typical of ankylosing spondylitis blood, it appeared, was a TCR beta motif of roughly eight highly homologous variants. Both synovial fluid and blood in reactive arthritis had previously been reported to carry some motif variants.

This clonotype was counted ten times or more. Its antigen is unidentified. This CDR3 spans 16 amino acids. Germline CDR1 SGHRS, CDR2 YFSETQ. The trim removed 2 bases at V and 4 bases at J, leaving 7 bases unmatched. MiXCR, run by TCRdb on the 5' RACE reads, gives a single entry per CDR3 protein. This sample has roughly 120,000 distinct CDR3 sequences; over 6.5% occur once, and the top ten carry roughly an eighth. This chain connects TRBV5-1 to TRBJ2-3; 10 nucleotides agree with TRBD1. This receptor was obtained from a male donor with ankylosing spondylitis or in good health (not recorded which). The sequenced sample consisted of blood, either unsorted or a sorted T cell fraction (not recorded which). The CDR3 nucleotides are TGCGCCAGCAGCTTTGGGGGACAGGGGAGCGCAGATACGCAGTATTTT. Its protein product is CASSFGGQGSADTQYF.